Listed here are 4 T cell receptor beta chains from one sample, sequenced in a study of breast tumors, draining lymph nodes, adjacent tissues. TCRdb recomputed calls from the multiplex PCR reads with MiXCR, one row per CDR3 protein. The table lists about 220,000 distinct CDR3 sequences, about 34% of them singletons. The lymph nodes were axillary draining lymph nodes from breast cancer patients. The sequenced material came from axillary lymph node tissue. These receptors were obtained from a female donor with breast cancer. Some clones in this sample may be carry-over from other donors' samples.

This clonotype was detected many times. The chain carries TRBV12-3 or TRBV12-4 and TRBJ2-7; no firm D call. V lost 5 bases and J 1 base, leaving 6 bases between the germline ends. This CDR3 region has 12 residues. CDR3 nucleotides: TGTGCCAGCAGTCCCTATTCCTACGAGCAGTACTTC. It translates to CASSPYSYEQYF.

This clonotype was seen ten or more times. The chain links TRBV2 to TRBJ2-3; TRBD2 agrees at 12 bases. CDR1 and CDR2 from the germline V gene are SNHLY and FYNNEI. The CDR3 is 17 residues long. The J segment lost 1 base and the V segment lost 2 bases, leaving 4 bases of the junction unmatched. The CDR3 DNA reads TGTGCCAGCAGTGAAACCCGACTAGCGGGGGGCACAGATACGCAGTATTTT. It translates to CASSETRLAGGTDTQYF. Based on the CDR3 plus reference TRBV2 and TRBJ2-3, the full variable domain is EPEVTQTPSHQVTQMGQEVILRCVPISNHLYFYWYRQILGQKVEFLVSFYNNEISEKSEIFDDQFSVERPDGSNFTLKIRSTKLEDSAMYFCASSETRLAGGTDTQYFGPGTRLTVL.

This clonotype was seen many times. The rearrangement links TRBV7-2 to TRBJ1-3; TRBD1 is a possible D gene (6 bases). This CDR3 has 13 residues. Looked up from germline, CDR1 is SGHTA and CDR2 is FQGNSA. Trimming left V 6 bases short and J 0 bases short, with 6 bases between. The CDR3 nucleotides read TGTGCCAGCAGACAGGGCTCTGGAAACACCATATATTTT. Encoded protein: CASRQGSGNTIYF.

This chain connects TRBV28 to TRBJ2-7, with D hard to call. From germline, CDR1 is MDHEN and CDR2 SYDVKM. The CDR3 extends over 12 amino acids. With 6 bases removed from V and 3 bases from J, the gap between germline ends came to 9 bases. The CDR3 sequence: CASSITSYEQYF. CDR3 bases: TGTGCCAGCAGCATAACAAGCTACGAGCAGTACTTC.